These 23 T cell receptor beta chains were all obtained from the same sample, sequenced in a study of CD8 T cells in Susac syndrome (dated by TCRdb to about 2019). Receptors were amplified or captured by the immunoSEQ multiplex PCR assay. RNA was extracted using the RNeasy kit, and about 0.5 to 1 ug of the RNA was reverse transcribed with random hexamers. The public reads were run again by TCRdb, first through fastp at Q25 and then through MiXCR, and only productive beta chains were kept. Records with the same CDR3 protein are collapsed into one entry carrying the most frequent genes and DNA. The sample data list roughly 52,000 distinct CDR3 sequences, and more than 85% of these were observed just once. The ten largest clones capture less than 0.9% of the sample. The source material was CD8+ T cells from PBMCs. These receptors came from a human donor with Susac syndrome.

The rearrangement uses TRBV4-3 and TRBJ2-1; D possibly corresponds to TRBD2 (5 bases). Deletions cut 1 base from V and 5 bases from J, with 18 bases between. This CDR3 has 17 residues. Germline V gene data show CDR1 as LGHNA and CDR2 as YSLEER. The DNA of the CDR3 is TGCGCCAGCAGCCAAGGCGAATCGGGGAGCAGCCACAATGAGCAGTTCTTC. Encoded protein: CASSQGESGSSHNEQFF.

The chain joins TRBV6-1 to TRBJ2-7; D gene unclear. Between the trimmed V and J ends, which lost 3 bases and 2 bases, there was a span of 8 bases. This CDR3 region has 13 residues. Germline V gene lookup returns CDR1 MNHNS and CDR2 SASEGT. CDR3 nucleotides: TGTGCCAGCAGTGACCGGGCCACCTACGAGCAGTACTTC. Translating gives CASSDRATYEQYF.

The chain combines TRBV7-2 with TRBJ1-5, with D maybe TRBD1 (5 bases). V lost 1 base to trimming and J lost 5 bases, with 12 bases between them. The CDR3 covers 15 residues. Germline V gene data show CDR1 as SGHTA and CDR2 as FQGNSA. The DNA of the CDR3 is TGTGCCAGCAGCTTAGATGGTAGGGGCCATCAGCCCCAGCATTTT. It is translated as CASSLDGRGHQPQHF.

V usage is TRBV29-1 and J usage is TRBJ2-7, with D possibly being TRBD1 or TRBD2 (6 bases each). The CDR3 runs 13 residues. Per germline, CDR1 SQVTM and CDR2 ANQGSEA. Deletions cut 6 bases from V and 2 bases from J, with 14 bases between. The DNA for the CDR3 is TGCAGCGTCCGAGGGGGAGGTGCCTACGAGCAGTACTTC. Translating gives CSVRGGGAYEQYF.

This chain joins TRBV12-3 or TRBV12-4 and TRBJ2-7; TRBD1 aligns across 7 bases. The CDR3 totals 15 residues. V lost 6 bases and J lost 2; bases outside the gene matches: 10. CDR3 loop: CASSGGTADPYEQYF. The CDR3 coding sequence is TGTGCCAGCAGCGGTGGGACAGCCGATCCCTACGAGCAGTACTTC.

V gene TRBV20-1 combines with J gene TRBJ2-7, with D perhaps assigned TRBD1 or TRBD2 (5 bases each). There are 14 residues in the CDR3. The germline V gene has CDR1 DFQATT and CDR2 SNEGSKA (reference sequence). Trimming cost V 1 base and J 9 bases, with 19 bases left between them. The CDR3 DNA sequence: TGCAGTGCTAGAGGGCTACTCCGCCCGGGACGGCAGTACTTC. Its protein product is CSARGLLRPGRQYF.

The V call is TRBV13, the J call TRBJ2-7, with TRBD2 identical over 10 bases. With 5 bases clipped from V and 4 bases from J, the junction kept 5 bases outside the gene matches. The CDR3 spans 14 residues. CDR1 and CDR2 (germline): PRHDT, FYEKMQ (reference sequence). The CDR3 region is CASSRSGGSYEQYF. The CDR3 bases are TGTGCCAGCAGCCGTAGCGGGGGGTCGTACGAGCAGTACTTC.

This sequence joins TRBV29-1 and TRBJ2-2; D remains unclear. CDR1 and CDR2 from the germline V gene are SQVTM and ANQGSEA. This CDR3 is 12 amino acids long. V lost 4 bases and J lost 4, with 7 bases in between. The CDR3 DNA is TGCAGCGTTGTCTGGGGCACCGGGGAGCTGTTTTTT. Translation gives CSVVWGTGELFF.

The chain couples TRBV29-1 to TRBJ2-4, with D possibly being TRBD1 (6 bases). Germline loops: CDR1 SQVTM, CDR2 ANQGSEA. The V end lost 7 bases, the J end lost 5 bases, and 15 bases lay between the germline ends. CDR3 length: 13 residues. This CDR3 reads CSAEGQWENIQYF. For the CDR3, the DNA is TGCAGCGCCGAAGGACAGTGGGAAAACATTCAGTACTTC.

The chain recombines TRBV12-3 or TRBV12-4 with TRBJ2-7; 7 bases line up with TRBD2. CDR3 length: 13 amino acids. The V and J ends lost 3 bases and 3 bases, in that order; junction bases with no gene match: 2. CDR3 in DNA: TGTGCCAGCAGTTTTAGCGGGTTCTACGAGCAGTACTTC. Its translation is CASSFSGFYEQYF.

V and J are TRBV3-1 and TRBJ2-7; TRBD2 is a possible D gene (5 bases). Trimming cost V 6 bases and J 5 bases, with 11 bases left between them. The germline V gene encodes CDR1 LGHDT and CDR2 YNNKEL (reference sequence). The CDR3 has 12 amino acids. The CDR3 DNA reads as TGTGCCAGCAGAGGCGGGTTTGACGAGCAGTACTTC. Translation: CASRGGFDEQYF.

This clonotype was observed once. The chain employs TRBV9 and TRBJ2-7; TRBD1 aligns across 7 bases. This CDR3 has 15 amino acids. Germline trimming cut 0 bases from V and 7 bases from J; bases unmatched to any gene: 10. Germline values: CDR1 SGDLS, CDR2 YYNGEE. CDR3 loop: CASSVALGGLGEQYF. CDR3 nucleotide sequence: TGTGCCAGCAGCGTAGCCCTAGGGGGCCTGGGTGAGCAGTACTTC. Full variable domain (rest looked up from reference TRBV9 and TRBJ2-7): DSGVTQTPKHLITATGQRVTLRCSPRSGDLSVYWYQQSLDQGLQFLIQYYNGEERAKGNILERFSAQQFPDLHSELNLSSLELGDSALYFCASSVALGGLGEQYFGPGTRLTVT.

The rearrangement uses TRBV7-9 and TRBJ2-1; no definite D call. Germline V gene data show CDR1 as SEHNR and CDR2 as FQNEAQ (reference sequence). V lost 1 base and J lost 8, with 15 bases in between. This CDR3 has 15 residues. CDR3: CASSLVTAGEDEQFF. The CDR3, as DNA: TGTGCCAGCAGCTTAGTCACTGCAGGTGAGGATGAGCAGTTCTTC. Drawing the rest from reference TRBV7-9 and TRBJ2-1, the complete variable domain is DTGVSQNPRHKITKRGQNVTFRCDPISEHNRLYWYRQTLGQGPEFLTYFQNEAQLEKSRLLSDRFSAERPKGSFSTLEIQRTEQGDSAMYLCASSLVTAGEDEQFFGPGTRLTVL.

In this sample, this clonotype turned up once. The V gene is TRBV12-3 or TRBV12-4, the J gene TRBJ1-5; perhaps TRBD1 as D (5 bases). The CDR3 has 15 residues. V was clipped by 5 bases and J by 5 bases, with 16 bases between them. The CDR3 nucleotides read TGTGCCAGCAGTCTCAATCCGGGACCCTATCAGCCCCAGCATTTT. It codes for CASSLNPGPYQPQHF.

The rearrangement links TRBV7-2 to TRBJ2-5, with D possibly being TRBD1 (6 bases). V dropped 5 bases and J dropped 5 bases, with 21 bases sitting between them. The V gene's germline CDR1 is SGHTA and CDR2 FQGNSA. This CDR3 contains 16 residues. For the CDR3, the DNA is TGTGCCAGCAGCACTAACCCTTTATACCAGGGGGAGACCCAGTACTTC. Its protein product is CASSTNPLYQGETQYF.

The rearrangement joins TRBV9 to TRBJ2-7, with TRBD2 matching over 9 bases. With 3 bases clipped from V and 2 bases from J, the junction kept 12 bases outside the gene matches. The CDR3 covers 17 residues. The germline V gene encodes CDR1 SGDLS and CDR2 YYNGEE. The CDR3 sequence: CASSGFGGSGGPYEQYF. CDR3 nucleotides: TGTGCCAGCAGCGGCTTTGGGGGTAGCGGGGGTCCCTACGAGCAGTACTTC.

The rearrangement links TRBV2 to TRBJ1-6, with a weak D call TRBD1 (5 bases). Germline V gene sequence: CDR1 SNHLY, CDR2 FYNNEI. V lost 3 bases and J lost 7, with 19 bases in between. This CDR3 is 17 amino acids long. CDR3 region: CASSESWVTVENSPLHF. For the CDR3, the DNA is TGTGCCAGCAGTGAGTCTTGGGTGACAGTAGAAAATTCACCCCTCCACTTT.

This sequence joins TRBV5-1 and TRBJ2-7; D remains ambiguous. CDR1 is SGHRS and CDR2 is YFSETQ in the germline V gene. V lost 7 bases, J lost 1 base, and 12 bases lay in between. CDR3 length: 13 amino acids. The CDR3 reads CASSETNSYEQYF. The DNA of the CDR3 is TGCGCCAGCTCGGAAACCAATTCCTACGAGCAGTACTTC.

The rearrangement joins TRBV2 to TRBJ2-7; the D gene is possibly TRBD2 (6 bases). The CDR3 extends over 14 amino acids. Germline values: CDR1 SNHLY, CDR2 FYNNEI. Trimming cost V 7 bases and J 0 bases, with 13 bases left between them. The CDR3 protein is CASIWRGTSYEQYF. The CDR3 DNA reads as TGTGCCAGCATTTGGCGGGGTACCTCCTACGAGCAGTACTTC.

This chain connects TRBV5-1 to TRBJ2-1; no clear D gene. The CDR3 has 13 amino acids. The V end was cut by 1 base, the J end by 2 bases, with 4 bases between. Germline assignment: CDR1 SGHRS and CDR2 YFSETQ. The CDR3 protein is CASSLLPYNEQFF. CDR3 in DNA: TGCGCCAGCAGCTTGTTGCCCTACAATGAGCAGTTCTTC. Full variable domain (rest looked up from reference TRBV5-1 and TRBJ2-1): KAGVTQTPRYLIKTRGQQVTLSCSPISGHRSVSWYQQTPGQGLQFLFEYFSETQRNKGNFPGRFSGRQFSNSRSEMNVSTLELGDSALYLCASSLLPYNEQFFGPGTRLTVL.

The J gene is TRBJ2-1, the V gene TRBV28, with D possibly matching TRBD1 (6 bases). V was trimmed by 3 bases and J by 2 bases, leaving 8 bases between them. Germline CDR1 is MDHEN and CDR2 is SYDVKM. The CDR3 has 14 amino acids. Here the CDR3 DNA reads TGTGCCAGCAGTTTTTACAGGGCCTACAATGAGCAGTTCTTC. It codes for CASSFYRAYNEQFF.

The chain recombines TRBV29-1 with TRBJ1-4, with a possible D match to TRBD1 (6 bases). The length of the CDR3 is 16 residues. Germline CDR1 and CDR2: SQVTM and ANQGSEA. Trimming left V 4 bases short and J 2 bases short, with 17 bases between. CDR3 sequence reads: CSVAGTGIGTNEKLFF. As DNA, the CDR3 is TGCAGCGTTGCGGGCACAGGGATAGGGACTAATGAAAAACTGTTTTTT.

This clonotype has a single count. The chain uses TRBV30 and TRBJ2-2; D uncertain. This CDR3 has 14 amino acids. The germline V gene has CDR1 GTSNPN and CDR2 SVGIG (reference sequence). Trimming removed 3 bases at V and 7 bases at J, with 15 bases between. CDR3 in amino acids: CAWSDTPILGELFF. The CDR3 coding sequence is TGTGCCTGGAGCGACACCCCAATCCTCGGGGAGCTGTTTTTT.